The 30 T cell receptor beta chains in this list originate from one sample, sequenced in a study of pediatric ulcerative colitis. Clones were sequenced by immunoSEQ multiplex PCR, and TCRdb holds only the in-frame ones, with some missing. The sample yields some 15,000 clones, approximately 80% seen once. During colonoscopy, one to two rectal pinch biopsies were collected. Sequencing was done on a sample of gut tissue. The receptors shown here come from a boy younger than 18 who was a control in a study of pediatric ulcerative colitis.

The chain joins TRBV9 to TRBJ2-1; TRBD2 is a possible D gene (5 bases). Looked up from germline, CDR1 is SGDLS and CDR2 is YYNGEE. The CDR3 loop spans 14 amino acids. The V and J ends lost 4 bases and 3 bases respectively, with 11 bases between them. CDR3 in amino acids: CASSLGGFYNEQFF. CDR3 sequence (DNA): TGTGCCAGCAGCCTAGGAGGTTTCTACAATGAGCAGTTCTTC. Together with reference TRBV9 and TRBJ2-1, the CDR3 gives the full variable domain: DSGVTQTPKHLITATGQRVTLRCSPRSGDLSVYWYQQSLDQGLQFLIQYYNGEERAKGNILERFSAQQFPDLHSELNLSSLELGDSALYFCASSLGGFYNEQFFGPGTRLTVL.

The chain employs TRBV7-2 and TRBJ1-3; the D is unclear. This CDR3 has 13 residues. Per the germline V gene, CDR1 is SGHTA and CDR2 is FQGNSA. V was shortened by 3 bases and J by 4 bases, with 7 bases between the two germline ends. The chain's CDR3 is CASSFGLGNTIYF. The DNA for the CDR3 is TGTGCCAGCAGCTTTGGGTTGGGAAACACCATATATTTT.

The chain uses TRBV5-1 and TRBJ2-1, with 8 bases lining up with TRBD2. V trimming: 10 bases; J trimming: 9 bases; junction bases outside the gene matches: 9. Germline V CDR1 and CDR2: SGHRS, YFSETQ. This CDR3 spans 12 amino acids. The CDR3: CASGERESEQFF. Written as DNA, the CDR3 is TGCGCCTCCGGGGAGCGGGAGAGTGAGCAGTTCTTC.

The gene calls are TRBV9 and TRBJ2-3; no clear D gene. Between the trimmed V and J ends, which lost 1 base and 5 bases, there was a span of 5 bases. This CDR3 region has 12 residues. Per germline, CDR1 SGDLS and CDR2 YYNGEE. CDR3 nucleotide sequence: TGTGCCAGCAGCGTAATACGAGATACGCAGTATTTT. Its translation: CASSVIRDTQYF.

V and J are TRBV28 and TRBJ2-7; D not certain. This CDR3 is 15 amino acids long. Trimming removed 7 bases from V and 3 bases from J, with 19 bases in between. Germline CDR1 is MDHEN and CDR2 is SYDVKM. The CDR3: CASKTSDGAYYEQYF. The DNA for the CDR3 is TGTGCCAGCAAAACCTCGGACGGAGCCTACTACGAGCAGTACTTC.

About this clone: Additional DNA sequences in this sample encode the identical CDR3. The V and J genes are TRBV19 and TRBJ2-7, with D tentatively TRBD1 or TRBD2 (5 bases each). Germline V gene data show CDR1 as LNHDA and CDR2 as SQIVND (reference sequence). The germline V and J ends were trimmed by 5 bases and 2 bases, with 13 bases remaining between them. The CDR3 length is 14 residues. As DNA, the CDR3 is TGTGCCAGTAGTCAGACGGGGCTAGCCTACGAGCAGTACTTC. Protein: CASSQTGLAYEQYF.

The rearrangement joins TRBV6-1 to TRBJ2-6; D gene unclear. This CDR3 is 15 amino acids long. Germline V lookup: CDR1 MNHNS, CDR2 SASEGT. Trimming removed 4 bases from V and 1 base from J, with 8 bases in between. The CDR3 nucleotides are TGTGCCAGCAGTGTGGTGCAGTCTGGGGCCAACGTCCTGACTTTC. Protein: CASSVVQSGANVLTF.

The CDR3 here is CASRLAEEITDTQYF. The CDR3 DNA is TGTGCCAGCAGGTTAGCGGAAGAGATCACAGATACGCAGTATTTT. The J gene is TRBJ2-3, the V gene TRBV27; D is perhaps TRBD2 (6 bases). Germline V gene lookup returns CDR1 MNHEY and CDR2 SMNVEV (reference sequence). CDR3 length: 15 residues. Trimming left V 6 bases short and J 2 bases short, with 15 bases between.

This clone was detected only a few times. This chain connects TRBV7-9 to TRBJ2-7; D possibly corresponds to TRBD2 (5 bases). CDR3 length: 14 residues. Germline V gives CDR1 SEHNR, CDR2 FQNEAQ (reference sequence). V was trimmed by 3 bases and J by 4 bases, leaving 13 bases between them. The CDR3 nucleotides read TGTGCCAGCAGCTTTGCTAGCTTGAAGTACGAGCAGTACTTC. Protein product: CASSFASLKYEQYF.

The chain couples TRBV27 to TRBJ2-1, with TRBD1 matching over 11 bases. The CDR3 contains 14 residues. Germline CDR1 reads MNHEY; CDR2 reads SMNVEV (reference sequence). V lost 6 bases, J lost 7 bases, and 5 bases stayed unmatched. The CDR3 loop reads CASRRTGGPNEQFF. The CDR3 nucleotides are TGTGCCAGCAGGAGGACAGGGGGCCCGAATGAGCAGTTCTTC.

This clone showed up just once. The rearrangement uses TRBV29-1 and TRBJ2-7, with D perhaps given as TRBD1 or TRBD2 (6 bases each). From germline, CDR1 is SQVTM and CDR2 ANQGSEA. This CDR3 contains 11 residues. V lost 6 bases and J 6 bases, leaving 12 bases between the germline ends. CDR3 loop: CSVEKGGEQYF. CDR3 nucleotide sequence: TGCAGCGTAGAGAAGGGGGGCGAGCAGTACTTC.

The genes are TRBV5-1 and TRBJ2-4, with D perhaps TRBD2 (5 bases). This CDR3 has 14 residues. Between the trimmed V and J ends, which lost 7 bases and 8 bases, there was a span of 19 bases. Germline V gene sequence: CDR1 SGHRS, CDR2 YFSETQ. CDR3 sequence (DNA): TGCGCCAGCGGGTTCGGTGGACCGGAGGACATTCAGTACTTC. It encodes CASGFGGPEDIQYF. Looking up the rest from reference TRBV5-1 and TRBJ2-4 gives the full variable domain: KAGVTQTPRYLIKTRGQQVTLSCSPISGHRSVSWYQQTPGQGLQFLFEYFSETQRNKGNFPGRFSGRQFSNSRSEMNVSTLELGDSALYLCASGFGGPEDIQYFGAGTRLSVL.

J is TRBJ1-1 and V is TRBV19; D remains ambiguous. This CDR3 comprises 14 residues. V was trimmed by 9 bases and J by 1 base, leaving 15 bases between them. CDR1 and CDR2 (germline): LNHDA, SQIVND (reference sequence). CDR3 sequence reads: CASALGIGNTEAFF. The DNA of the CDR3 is TGTGCCAGCGCCCTAGGGATTGGGAACACTGAAGCTTTCTTT.

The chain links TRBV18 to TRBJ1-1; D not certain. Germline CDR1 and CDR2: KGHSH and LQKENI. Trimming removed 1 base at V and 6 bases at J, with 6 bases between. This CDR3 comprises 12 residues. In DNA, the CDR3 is TGTGCCAGCTCACCACAGGGCTCTGAAGCTTTCTTT. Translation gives CASSPQGSEAFF.

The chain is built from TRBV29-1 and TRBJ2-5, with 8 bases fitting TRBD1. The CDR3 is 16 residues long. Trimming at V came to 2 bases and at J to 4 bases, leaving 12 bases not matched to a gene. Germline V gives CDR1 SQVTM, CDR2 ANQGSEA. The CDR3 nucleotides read TGCAGCGTTGAAATGTCAGGGTCAGGGGGCGGAGAGACCCAGTACTTC. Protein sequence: CSVEMSGSGGGETQYF.

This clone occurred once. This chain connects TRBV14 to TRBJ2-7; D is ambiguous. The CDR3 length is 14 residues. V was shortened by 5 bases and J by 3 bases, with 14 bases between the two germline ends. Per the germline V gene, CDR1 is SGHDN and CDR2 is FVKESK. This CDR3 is CASSVDPGVYEQYF. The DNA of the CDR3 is TGTGCCAGCAGCGTTGACCCGGGCGTCTACGAGCAGTACTTC.

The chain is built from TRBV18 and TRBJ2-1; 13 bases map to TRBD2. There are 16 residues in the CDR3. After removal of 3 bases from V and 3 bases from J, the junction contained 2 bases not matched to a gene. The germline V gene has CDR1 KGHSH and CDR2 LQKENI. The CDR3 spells CASSPGTSGNYNEQFF. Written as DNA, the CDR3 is TGTGCCAGCTCACCCGGGACTAGCGGGAACTACAATGAGCAGTTCTTC.

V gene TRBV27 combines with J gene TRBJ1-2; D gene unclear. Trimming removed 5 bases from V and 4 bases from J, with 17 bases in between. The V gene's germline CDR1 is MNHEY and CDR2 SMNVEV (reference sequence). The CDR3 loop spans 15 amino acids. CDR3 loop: CASSVRVAETYGYTF. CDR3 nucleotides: TGTGCCAGCAGTGTTAGGGTAGCGGAGACCTATGGCTACACCTTC.

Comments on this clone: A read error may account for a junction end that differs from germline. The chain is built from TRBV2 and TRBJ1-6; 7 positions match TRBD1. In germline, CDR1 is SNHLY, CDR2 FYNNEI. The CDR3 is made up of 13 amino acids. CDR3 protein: CASGDRANSPLHF. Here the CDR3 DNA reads TGTGCCAGCGGTGACAGGGCTAATTCACCCCTCCACTTT.

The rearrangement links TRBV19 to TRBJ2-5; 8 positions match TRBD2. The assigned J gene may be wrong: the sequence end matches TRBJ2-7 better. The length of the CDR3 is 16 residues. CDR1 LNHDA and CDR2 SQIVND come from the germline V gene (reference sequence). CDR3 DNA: TGTGCCAGTAGTATCAACGGGAGGGCCCCCTCCTACGAGCAGTACTTC. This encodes CASSINGRAPSYEQYF.

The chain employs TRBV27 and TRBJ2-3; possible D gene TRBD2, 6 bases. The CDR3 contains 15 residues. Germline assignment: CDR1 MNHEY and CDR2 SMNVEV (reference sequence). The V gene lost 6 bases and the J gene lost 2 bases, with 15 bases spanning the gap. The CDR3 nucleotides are TGTGCCAGCAGAACGACGCCGGACTACACAGATACGCAGTATTTT. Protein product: CASRTTPDYTDTQYF.

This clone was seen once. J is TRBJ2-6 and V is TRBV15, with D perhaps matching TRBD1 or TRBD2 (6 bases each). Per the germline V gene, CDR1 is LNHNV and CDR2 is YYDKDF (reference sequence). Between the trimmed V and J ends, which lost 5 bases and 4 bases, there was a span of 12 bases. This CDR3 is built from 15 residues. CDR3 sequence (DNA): TGTGCCACCAGCCCCCCGGGGGCAGGGGCCAACGTCCTGACTTTC. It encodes CATSPPGAGANVLTF.

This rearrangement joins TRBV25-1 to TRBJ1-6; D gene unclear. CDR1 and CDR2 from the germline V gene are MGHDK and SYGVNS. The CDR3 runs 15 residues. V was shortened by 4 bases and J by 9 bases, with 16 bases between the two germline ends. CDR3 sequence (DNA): TGTGCCAGCAGTGCCCCAGGAGGAGTGGGTTCACCCCTCCACTTT. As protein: CASSAPGGVGSPLHF.

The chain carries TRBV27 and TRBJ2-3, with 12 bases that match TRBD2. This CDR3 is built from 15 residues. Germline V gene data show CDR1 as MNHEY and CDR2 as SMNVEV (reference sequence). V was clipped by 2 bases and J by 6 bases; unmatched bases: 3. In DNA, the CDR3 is TGTGCCAGCAGTTTACGGACTAGCGGGATCGATACGCAGTATTTT. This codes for CASSLRTSGIDTQYF.

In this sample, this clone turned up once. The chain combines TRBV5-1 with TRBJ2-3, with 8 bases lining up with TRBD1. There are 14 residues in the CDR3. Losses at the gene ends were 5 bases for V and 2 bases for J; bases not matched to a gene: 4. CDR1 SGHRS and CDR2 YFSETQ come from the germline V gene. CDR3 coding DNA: TGCGCCAGCAGACAGGGGGGAGACACAGATACGCAGTATTTT. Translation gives CASRQGGDTDTQYF.

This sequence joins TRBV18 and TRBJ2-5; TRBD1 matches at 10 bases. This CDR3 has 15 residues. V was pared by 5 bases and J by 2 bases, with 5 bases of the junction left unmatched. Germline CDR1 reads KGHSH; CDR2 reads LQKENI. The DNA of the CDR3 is TGTGCCAGCTCATCCGGGACAGGGGTGCAAGAGACCCAGTACTTC. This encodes CASSSGTGVQETQYF.

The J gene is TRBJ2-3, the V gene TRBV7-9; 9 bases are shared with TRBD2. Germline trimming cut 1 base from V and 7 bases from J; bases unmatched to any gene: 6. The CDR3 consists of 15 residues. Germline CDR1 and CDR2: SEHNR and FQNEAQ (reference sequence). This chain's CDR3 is CASSLDASGTNTQYF. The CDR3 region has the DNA TGTGCCAGCAGCTTAGACGCTAGCGGGACGAATACGCAGTATTTT.

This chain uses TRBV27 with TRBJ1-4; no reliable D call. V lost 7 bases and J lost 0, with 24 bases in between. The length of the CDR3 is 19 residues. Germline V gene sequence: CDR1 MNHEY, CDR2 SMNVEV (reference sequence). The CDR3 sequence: CASKASQILGSTTNEKLFF. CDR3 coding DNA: TGTGCCAGCAAAGCCTCCCAAATTTTGGGCTCCACAACTAATGAAAAACTGTTTTTT.

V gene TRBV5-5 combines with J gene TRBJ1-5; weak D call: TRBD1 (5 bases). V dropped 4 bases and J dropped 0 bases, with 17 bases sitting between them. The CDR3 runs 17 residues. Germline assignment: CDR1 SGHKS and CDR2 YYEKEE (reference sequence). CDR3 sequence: CASSAGTGSYSNQPQHF. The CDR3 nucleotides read TGTGCCAGCAGCGCAGGGACGGGAAGTTATAGCAATCAGCCCCAGCATTTT. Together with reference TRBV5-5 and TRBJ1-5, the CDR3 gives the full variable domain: DAGVTQSPTHLIKTRGQQVTLRCSPISGHKSVSWYQQVLGQGPQFIFQYYEKEERGRGNFPDRFSARQFPNYSSELNVNALLLGDSALYLCASSAGTGSYSNQPQHFGDGTRLSIL.

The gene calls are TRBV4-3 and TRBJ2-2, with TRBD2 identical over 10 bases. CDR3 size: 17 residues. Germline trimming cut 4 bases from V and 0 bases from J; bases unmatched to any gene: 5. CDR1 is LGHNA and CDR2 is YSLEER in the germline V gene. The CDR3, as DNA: TGCGCCAGCAGCCGCACACTAGCGGGGACGAACACCGGGGAGCTGTTTTTT. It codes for CASSRTLAGTNTGELFF.